Shown below are 10 T cell receptor beta chains from a single sample sequenced in a study of blood T cell repertoires in COVID-19. TCRdb's table, derived via immunoSEQ multiplex PCR, lists solely in-frame clones and lacks some. Of about 180,000 clones in the sample, about 80% were seen once. The specimen sequenced was PBMCs or T cells enriched from blood (not recorded which). All receptors derive from a man aged 55 to 70 who had been exposed to COVID-19.

The rearrangement uses TRBV29-1 and TRBJ2-5; no definite D call. Trimming shortened V by 3 bases and J by 5 bases, and 13 bases separated the two germline ends. Germline CDR1 is SQVTM and CDR2 is ANQGSEA. The CDR3 length is 13 residues. The CDR3 loop reads CSVDWVFGETQYF. Here the CDR3 DNA reads TGCAGCGTTGACTGGGTATTCGGGGAGACCCAGTACTTC.

V gene TRBV19 combines with J gene TRBJ1-3; D gene unclear. Germline loops: CDR1 LNHDA, CDR2 SQIVND (reference sequence). The ends were cut back, 3 bases at V and 0 bases at J, with 9 bases in the middle. The CDR3 length is 15 residues. CDR3 coding DNA: TGTGCCAGTAGTATCGGGGTAGGCTCTGGAAACACCATATATTTT. Translation: CASSIGVGSGNTIYF.

This chain connects TRBV7-2 to TRBJ1-3; D remains unclear. CDR3 length equals 13 residues. Per germline, CDR1 SGHTA and CDR2 FQGNSA. V dropped 3 bases and J dropped 0 bases, with 3 bases sitting between them. The CDR3 spells CASSLASGNTIYF. The CDR3 bases are TGTGCCAGCAGCTTGGCCTCTGGAAACACCATATATTTT.

The chain combines TRBV27 with TRBJ1-5, with 9 bases lining up with TRBD1. The germline V gene has CDR1 MNHEY and CDR2 SMNVEV (reference sequence). Unmatched junction bases numbered 14, after V lost 1 base and J lost 7 bases. CDR3 length: 18 amino acids. CDR3 sequence: CASSLYGPGQGVGQPQHF. CDR3 in DNA: TGTGCCAGCAGTTTATACGGGCCGGGACAGGGTGTCGGGCAGCCCCAGCATTTT.

The chain employs TRBV2 and TRBJ2-1; D is uncertain. The CDR3 is made up of 14 amino acids. Per germline, CDR1 SNHLY and CDR2 FYNNEI. The V end lost 4 bases, the J end lost 1 base, and 8 bases lay between the germline ends. This chain's CDR3 is CASSATGSYNEQFF. DNA for the CDR3: TGTGCCAGCAGTGCAACGGGTTCCTACAATGAGCAGTTCTTC.

About this clone: Being one base from a much bigger clone, this may be a read error. The genes are TRBV3-1 (or the pseudogene TRBV3-2) and TRBJ2-7; 7 bases are a match to TRBD1. CDR1 and CDR2 from the germline V gene are LGHDT and YNNKEL (reference sequence). This CDR3 is built from 13 residues. Trimming at V came to 4 bases and at J to 4 bases, leaving 4 bases not matched to a gene. The DNA of the CDR3 is TGTGCCAGCAGCCGGCACAGGGGATACGAGCAGTACTTC. Translating it yields CASSRHRGYEQYF.

CDR3 sequence: CASSRNRDSGNEQFF. The CDR3 nucleotides read TGTGCCAGCAGCAGGAACCGGGACAGTGGGAATGAGCAGTTCTTC. The J gene is TRBJ2-1, the V gene TRBV5-4; the match to TRBD1 covers 7 bases. The germline V gene has CDR1 SGHNT and CDR2 YYREEE (reference sequence). Unmatched junction bases numbered 11, after V lost 4 bases and J lost 7 bases. The CDR3 is made up of 15 amino acids.

The chain couples TRBV18 to TRBJ2-7; 9 bases are shared with TRBD1. The germline V gene encodes CDR1 KGHSH and CDR2 LQKENI. This CDR3 is 15 amino acids long. V lost 1 base to trimming and J lost 4 bases; unmatched junction nucleotides: 5. CDR3: CASSPLRDREYEQYF. CDR3 in DNA: TGTGCCAGCTCACCACTCCGGGACAGGGAATACGAGCAGTACTTC.

The chain uses TRBV6-2 or TRBV6-3 and TRBJ2-3, with D possibly being TRBD2 (6 bases). CDR3 length: 14 residues. In germline, CDR1 is MNHEY, CDR2 SVGEGT. V was clipped by 5 bases and J by 2 bases, with 11 bases between them. CDR3 in DNA: TGTGCCAGCAGTGGGCGGGACCCCACAGATACGCAGTATTTT. It translates to CASSGRDPTDTQYF.

This clone came up many times. The genes are TRBV5-1 and TRBJ2-1; TRBD2 matches 7 bases. The CDR3 loop spans 14 amino acids. V lost 0 bases to trimming and J lost 15 bases; unmatched junction nucleotides: 12. Germline loops: CDR1 SGHRS, CDR2 YFSETQ. The CDR3 sequence is CASSLDGGRAFRFF. Here the CDR3 DNA reads TGCGCCAGCAGCTTGGATGGGGGGAGGGCCTTTCGGTTCTTC.